This entry lists 10 T cell receptor beta chains sequenced from one sample in a study of T cell repertoires in cytomegalovirus infection. TCRdb reanalysed the reads using MiXCR and keeps one entry per CDR3 protein. The sample contains hundreds of thousands of distinct CDR3 sequences, roughly a quarter of which appear only once. Sequences were obtained from CD8+ T cells from PBMCs. Receptors were obtained from a human donor in good health (CMV status not recorded). Some clones in this sample may be carry-over from other donors' samples.

This clonotype has just a few counts. The V and J genes are TRBV27 and TRBJ2-3; unclear D gene. This CDR3 has 16 amino acids. Germline CDR1 is MNHEY and CDR2 is SMNVEV (reference sequence). The V gene lost 6 bases and the J gene lost 0 bases, with 16 bases spanning the gap. In DNA form, the CDR3 reads TGTGCCAGCAGCCTACTCGTTGGACCTAGCACAGATACGCAGTATTTT. This encodes CASSLLVGPSTDTQYF.

The V call is TRBV29-1, the J call TRBJ1-2; 7 bases are a match to TRBD1. CDR1 and CDR2 (germline): SQVTM, ANQGSEA. The J segment lost 6 bases and the V segment lost 5 bases, leaving 15 bases of the junction unmatched. The CDR3 is 15 residues long. In DNA, the CDR3 is TGCAGCGTTCCGGGAAAGGGGGCAAGGGTTAATGGCTACACCTTC. Translated: CSVPGKGARVNGYTF.

This clonotype appeared many times. The chain is built from TRBV7-9 and TRBJ1-6; D gene ambiguous. Germline loops: CDR1 SEHNR, CDR2 FQNEAQ (reference sequence). With 5 bases removed from V and 10 bases from J, the gap between germline ends came to 18 bases. There are 15 residues in the CDR3. The CDR3 nucleotides read TGTGCCAGCAGCGGAGGCGGGTTGGATGAATCACCCCTCCACTTT. Translating gives CASSGGGLDESPLHF.

This clonotype has only one observation. The V and J genes are TRBV27 and TRBJ1-1; TRBD1 matches 8 bases. J gave up 0 bases and V 5 bases, and 5 bases lay outside the gene matches. Germline V gives CDR1 MNHEY, CDR2 SMNVEV (reference sequence). This CDR3 region has 15 residues. This CDR3 reads CASSPRGRVNTEAFF. As DNA, the CDR3 is TGTGCCAGCAGTCCCAGGGGGCGGGTGAACACTGAAGCTTTCTTT.

In its sample, this clonotype was seen many times. The V call is TRBV6-2 or TRBV6-3, the J call TRBJ1-1; D is ambiguous. The V gene's germline CDR1 is MNHEY and CDR2 SVGEGT. The CDR3 sequence is 17 residues long. V gave up 2 bases and J gave up 1 base, with 17 bases separating them. CDR3 sequence reads: CASSYPGTGETNTEAFF. The CDR3, as DNA: TGTGCCAGCAGTTACCCGGGAACCGGGGAGACGAACACTGAAGCTTTCTTT.

This clonotype showed up many times. V gene TRBV28 combines with J gene TRBJ2-7; either TRBD1 or TRBD2 may supply D (5 bases each). CDR1 is MDHEN and CDR2 is SYDVKM in the germline V gene. CDR3 length: 14 residues. Trimming took 5 bases from V and 3 from J, leaving 14 bases between them. CDR3 in amino acids: CASSQRDGIYEQYV. In DNA form, the CDR3 reads TGTGCCAGCAGTCAACGGGACGGAATCTACGAGCAGTACGTC.

This clonotype was counted a few times. The chain is built from TRBV28 and TRBJ2-7; 8 bases are a match to TRBD1. The ends lost 6 bases at V and 2 bases at J; junction bases unmatched: 6. The CDR3 contains 14 residues. Germline lookup yields CDR1 MDHEN and CDR2 SYDVKM. CDR3 in amino acids: CASSSDRETYEQYV. The CDR3 coding sequence is TGTGCCAGCAGCTCGGACAGGGAAACCTACGAGCAGTACGTC.

The chain joins TRBV13 to TRBJ1-1, with unresolved D. Germline V CDR1 and CDR2: PRHDT, FYEKMQ (reference sequence). The CDR3 has 13 amino acids. The ends were cut back, 3 bases at V and 6 bases at J, with 11 bases in the middle. The CDR3 region is CASSFRGFAEAFF. The CDR3 DNA reads TGTGCCAGCAGCTTTCGGGGATTTGCTGAAGCTTTCTTT.

CDR3: CASSDDRKGYNYGYTF. The CDR3 DNA follows: TGTGCCAGCAGTGATGACAGGAAAGGTTACAACTATGGCTACACCTTC. The rearrangement uses TRBV25-1 and TRBJ1-2, with D maybe TRBD1 (6 bases). CDR1 is MGHDK, CDR2 SYGVNS, per germline. Trimming took off 3 bases at V and 2 bases at J, with 16 bases between the two ends. The CDR3 has 16 residues.

The chain recombines TRBV29-1 with TRBJ1-3, with D uncertain. Germline CDR1 is SQVTM and CDR2 is ANQGSEA. Trimming stripped 4 bases from V and 3 bases from J, with 13 bases between. The CDR3 runs 14 residues. The CDR3 here is CSVGTGPDGNTIYF. CDR3 DNA: TGCAGCGTTGGCACCGGTCCAGATGGAAACACCATATATTTT.